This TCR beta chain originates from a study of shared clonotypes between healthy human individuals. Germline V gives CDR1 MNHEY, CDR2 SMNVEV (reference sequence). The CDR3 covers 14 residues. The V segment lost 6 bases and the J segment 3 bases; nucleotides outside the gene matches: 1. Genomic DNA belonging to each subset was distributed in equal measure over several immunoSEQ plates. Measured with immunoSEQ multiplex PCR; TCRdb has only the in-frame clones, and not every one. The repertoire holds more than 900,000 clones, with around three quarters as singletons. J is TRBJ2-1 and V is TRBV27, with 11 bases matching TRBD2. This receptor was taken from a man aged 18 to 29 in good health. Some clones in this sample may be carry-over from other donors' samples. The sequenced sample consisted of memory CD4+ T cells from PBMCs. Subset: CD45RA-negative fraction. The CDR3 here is CASRGTSGYNEQFF. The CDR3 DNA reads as TGTGCCAGCAGGGGGACTAGCGGCTACAATGAGCAGTTCTTC.